This T cell receptor beta chain came from a study of blood T cell repertoires in COVID-19 (dated by TCRdb to the early 2020s). About the full investigation: Samples from collaborators originated in the United States, Italy and Spain and spanned both the acute and convalescent phases of COVID-19. The material from the prospective study consisted of cDNA or gDNA derived from T cells, B-cell-depleted T cells, or PBMCs. Subjects who had been exposed to COVID-19, were actively infected with it, or had recovered from it provided the deeply sampled blood TCRbeta repertoires that made up the dataset. The repertoires were released in a freely available public database intended as a resource for research on the immune response to SARS-CoV-2. The samples were drawn from the first 160 participants of the ongoing ImmuneRACE study and from 1,254 subjects provided by 6 global collaborators. The sample metadata nearly always contained a de-identified subject ID, COVID-19 status, age in years and sex. Where available, HLA class I and class II types were taken from metadata supplied by the sample provider and were not determined by assay-based typing. The research as a whole found: The amount of clinical and demographic metadata varied by source and participant and was provided uncurated.

The germline V gene yields MGHRA for CDR1 and YSYEKL for CDR2. Spanning cysteine to phenylalanine, the CDR3 consists of 16 amino acids. CDR3 DNA only is kept here, 48 bases in frame from base 1. Trimmed from V: 2 bases; trimmed from J: 2 bases; junction bases lacking a gene match: 5. One collaborating source in Seattle enrolled patients while the patients were actively infected and followed the patients over time throughout the course of disease. Collaborating institutions collected whole blood in K2EDTA tubes following their own protocols. For TCRbeta analysis, collaborators shipped samples as frozen whole blood, isolated PBMCs, or DNA extracted from either of those sample types. TCRbeta CDR3 regions were amplified from genomic DNA using the immunoSEQ Assay, a bias-controlled multiplex PCR. As for how the authors treated the data: The number of nucleated cells in each sample was estimated from the amplification of reference gene primers within the assay. Sequence reads were collapsed and filtered to measure the absolute abundance of every unique TCRbeta CDR3 rearrangement. Productive Simpson clonality was computed per sample as the square root of Simpson's diversity index over productive rearrangements. The clones in this table, taken by TCRdb from immuneACCESS, are in-frame only. Not every clone is retained; where verified, under half of the shortfall comes from an unresolved V gene, and the cause of the rest is unknown. V, J and clone size reflect that table, while D and trimming were determined from the DNA. This sample gives roughly 70,000 clones in total; roughly 72% of them show up just once. 14% to 15% of the sample comes from the top ten.

A word on this clone: Its cognate antigen has yet to be identified. No base quality information exists; no much larger clone differs at one position.

Rearrangement joined TRBV4-1 to TRBJ2-3, with TRBD1 identical over 9 junction bases. Source material: peripheral blood. The TCR was taken from a man between 60 and 70 years old with COVID-19, enrolled during active disease. Here the CDR3 is given as CASSQYRGQDTDTQYF. The DNA sequence follows: TGCGCCAGCAGCCAATACAGGGGGCAGGACACAGATACGCAGTATTTT.